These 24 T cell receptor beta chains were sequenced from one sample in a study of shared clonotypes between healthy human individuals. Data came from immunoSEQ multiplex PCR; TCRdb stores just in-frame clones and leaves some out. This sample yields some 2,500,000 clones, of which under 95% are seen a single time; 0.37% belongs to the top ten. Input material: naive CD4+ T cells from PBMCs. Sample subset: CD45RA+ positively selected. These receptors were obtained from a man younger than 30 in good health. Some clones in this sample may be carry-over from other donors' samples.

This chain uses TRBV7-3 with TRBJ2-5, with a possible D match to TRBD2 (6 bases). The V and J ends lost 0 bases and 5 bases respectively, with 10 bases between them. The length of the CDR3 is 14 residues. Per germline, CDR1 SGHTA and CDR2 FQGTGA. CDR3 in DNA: TGTGCCAGCAGCTTAACGGCGGGGCCCGAGACCCAGTACTTC. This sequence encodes CASSLTAGPETQYF.

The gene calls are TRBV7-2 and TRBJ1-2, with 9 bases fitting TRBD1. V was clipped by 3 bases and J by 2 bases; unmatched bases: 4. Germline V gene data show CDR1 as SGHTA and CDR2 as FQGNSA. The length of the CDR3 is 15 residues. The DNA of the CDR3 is TGTGCCAGCAGCTTGGGACAGGGCAAAAACTATGGCTACACCTTC. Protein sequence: CASSLGQGKNYGYTF.

In nucleotides, the CDR3 is TGTGCCAGCAGGCGGACAGGGGGGTTAGAGACCCAGTACTTC. This translates into CASRRTGGLETQYF. The V and J genes are TRBV6-5 and TRBJ2-5; 10 bases line up with TRBD1. CDR3 size: 14 residues. The V gene end was trimmed by 6 bases and the J gene end by 4 bases; junction bases not matched to a gene: 5. From germline, CDR1 is MNHEY and CDR2 SVGAGI.

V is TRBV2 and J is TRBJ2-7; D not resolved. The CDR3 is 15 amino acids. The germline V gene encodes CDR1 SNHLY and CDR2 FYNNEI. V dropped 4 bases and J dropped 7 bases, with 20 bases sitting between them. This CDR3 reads CASSGSTGPSSEQYF. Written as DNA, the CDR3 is TGTGCCAGCAGTGGGAGTACCGGCCCGTCCTCAGAGCAGTACTTC.

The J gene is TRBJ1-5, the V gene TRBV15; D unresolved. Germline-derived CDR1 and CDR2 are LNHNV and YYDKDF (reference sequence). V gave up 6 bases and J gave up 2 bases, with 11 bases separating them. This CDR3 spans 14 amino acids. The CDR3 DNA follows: TGTGCCACCAGTCACCCCGGGGGCAATCAGCCCCAGCATTTT. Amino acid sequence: CATSHPGGNQPQHF.

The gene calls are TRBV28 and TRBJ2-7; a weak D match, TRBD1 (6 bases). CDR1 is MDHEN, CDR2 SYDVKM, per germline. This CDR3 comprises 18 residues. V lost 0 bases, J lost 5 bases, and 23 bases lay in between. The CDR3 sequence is CASSLWGVGDKGPHEQYF. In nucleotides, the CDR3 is TGTGCCAGCAGTTTATGGGGCGTTGGGGACAAGGGGCCCCACGAGCAGTACTTC. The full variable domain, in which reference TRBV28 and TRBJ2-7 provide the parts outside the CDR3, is DVKVTQSSRYLVKRTGEKVFLECVQDMDHENMFWYRQDPGLGLRLIYFSYDVKMKEKGDIPEGYSVSREKKERFSLILESASTNQTSMYLCASSLWGVGDKGPHEQYFGPGTRLTVT.

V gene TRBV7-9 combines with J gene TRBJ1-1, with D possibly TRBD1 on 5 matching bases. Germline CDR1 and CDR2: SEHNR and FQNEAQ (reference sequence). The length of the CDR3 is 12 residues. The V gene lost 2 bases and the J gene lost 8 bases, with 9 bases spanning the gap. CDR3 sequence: CASSLLGPEAFF. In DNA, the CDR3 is TGTGCCAGCAGCTTACTGGGGCCCGAAGCTTTCTTT.

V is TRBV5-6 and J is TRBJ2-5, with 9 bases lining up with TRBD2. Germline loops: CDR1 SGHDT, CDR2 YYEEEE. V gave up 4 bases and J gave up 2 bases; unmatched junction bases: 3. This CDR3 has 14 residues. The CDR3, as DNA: TGTGCCAGCAGCGGACTAGCGATGCAAGAGACCCAGTACTTC. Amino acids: CASSGLAMQETQYF.

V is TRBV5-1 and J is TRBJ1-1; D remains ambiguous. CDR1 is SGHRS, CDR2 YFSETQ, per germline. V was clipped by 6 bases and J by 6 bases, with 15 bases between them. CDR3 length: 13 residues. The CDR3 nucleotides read TGCGCCAGCAACCCTGGTAAGGCCTCTGAAGCTTTCTTT. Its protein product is CASNPGKASEAFF.

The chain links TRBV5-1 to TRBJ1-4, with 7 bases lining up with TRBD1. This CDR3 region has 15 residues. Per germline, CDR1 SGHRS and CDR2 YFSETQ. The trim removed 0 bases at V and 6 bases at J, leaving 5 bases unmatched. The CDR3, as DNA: TGCGCCAGCAGCTTGGCTACCGGGACAGATGAAAAACTGTTTTTT. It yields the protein CASSLATGTDEKLFF.

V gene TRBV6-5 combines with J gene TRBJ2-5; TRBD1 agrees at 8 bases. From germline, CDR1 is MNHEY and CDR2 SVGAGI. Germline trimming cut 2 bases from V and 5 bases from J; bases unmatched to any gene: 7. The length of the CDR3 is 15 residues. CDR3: CASSYGDRGRETQYF. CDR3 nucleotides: TGTGCCAGCAGTTACGGCGACAGGGGAAGGGAGACCCAGTACTTC.

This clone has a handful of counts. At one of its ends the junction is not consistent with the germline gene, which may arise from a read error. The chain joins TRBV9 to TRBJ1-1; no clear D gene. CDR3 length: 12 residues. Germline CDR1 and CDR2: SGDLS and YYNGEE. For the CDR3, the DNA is TGTGCCAGCAGCGTAGATCGGGCAACGCTTTGGTTT. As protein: CASSVDRATLWF.

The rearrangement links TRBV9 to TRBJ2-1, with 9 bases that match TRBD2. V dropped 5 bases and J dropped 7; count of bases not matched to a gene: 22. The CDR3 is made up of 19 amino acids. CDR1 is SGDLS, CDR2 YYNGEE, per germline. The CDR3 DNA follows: TGTGCCAGCAGTGTCCCCTCCGTTCAGGCTAGCGGGGAAGCAAATGAGCAGTTCTTC. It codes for CASSVPSVQASGEANEQFF. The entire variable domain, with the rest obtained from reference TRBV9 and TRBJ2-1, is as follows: DSGVTQTPKHLITATGQRVTLRCSPRSGDLSVYWYQQSLDQGLQFLIQYYNGEERAKGNILERFSAQQFPDLHSELNLSSLELGDSALYFCASSVPSVQASGEANEQFFGPGTRLTVL.

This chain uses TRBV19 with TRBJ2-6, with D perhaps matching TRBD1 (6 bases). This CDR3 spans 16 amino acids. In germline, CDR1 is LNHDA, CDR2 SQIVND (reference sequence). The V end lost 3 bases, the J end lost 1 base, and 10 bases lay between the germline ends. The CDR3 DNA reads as TGTGCCAGTAGTATGGGCAGGGGTTCTGGGGCCAACGTCCTGACTTTC. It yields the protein CASSMGRGSGANVLTF. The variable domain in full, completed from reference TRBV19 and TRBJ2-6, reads DGGITQSPKYLFRKEGQNVTLSCEQNLNHDAMYWYRQDPGQGLRLIYYSQIVNDFQKGDIAEGYSVSREKKESFPLTVTSAQKNPTAFYLCASSMGRGSGANVLTFGAGSRLTVL.

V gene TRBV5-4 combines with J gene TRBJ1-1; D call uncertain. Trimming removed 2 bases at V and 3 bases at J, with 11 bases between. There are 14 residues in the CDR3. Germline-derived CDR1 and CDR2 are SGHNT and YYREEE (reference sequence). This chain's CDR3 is CASSLSSVYTEAFF. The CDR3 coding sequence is TGTGCCAGCAGCTTATCGTCCGTCTACACTGAAGCTTTCTTT. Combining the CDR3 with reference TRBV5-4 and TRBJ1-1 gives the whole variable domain ETGVTQSPTHLIKTRGQQVTLRCSSQSGHNTVSWYQQALGQGPQFIFQYYREEENGRGNFPPRFSGLQFPNYSSELNVNALELDDSALYLCASSLSSVYTEAFFGQGTRLTVV.

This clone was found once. CDR3 residues: CASSRSGSGYEQFF. Here the CDR3 DNA reads TGTGCCAGCAGCCGAAGCGGGAGTGGGTATGAGCAGTTCTTC. The chain employs TRBV5-5 and TRBJ2-1; TRBD2 agrees at 8 bases. The J segment lost 8 bases and the V segment lost 4 bases, leaving 8 bases of the junction unmatched. The CDR3 totals 14 residues. Germline V CDR1 and CDR2: SGHKS, YYEKEE (reference sequence).

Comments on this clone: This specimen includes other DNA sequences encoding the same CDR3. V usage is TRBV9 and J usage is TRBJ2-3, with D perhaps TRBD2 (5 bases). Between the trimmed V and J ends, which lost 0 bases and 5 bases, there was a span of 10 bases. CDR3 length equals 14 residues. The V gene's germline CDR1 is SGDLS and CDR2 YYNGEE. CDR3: CASSVGLAGDTQYF. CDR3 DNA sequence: TGTGCCAGCAGCGTAGGCCTAGCCGGAGATACGCAGTATTTT. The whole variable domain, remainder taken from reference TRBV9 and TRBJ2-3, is DSGVTQTPKHLITATGQRVTLRCSPRSGDLSVYWYQQSLDQGLQFLIQYYNGEERAKGNILERFSAQQFPDLHSELNLSSLELGDSALYFCASSVGLAGDTQYFGPGTRLTVL.

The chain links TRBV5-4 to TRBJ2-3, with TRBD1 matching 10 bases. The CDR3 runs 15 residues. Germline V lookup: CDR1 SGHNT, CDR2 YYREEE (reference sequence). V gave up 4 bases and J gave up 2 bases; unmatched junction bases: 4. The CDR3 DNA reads TGTGCCAGCAGCGCAGACAGGGGGCTCACAGATACGCAGTATTTT. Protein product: CASSADRGLTDTQYF. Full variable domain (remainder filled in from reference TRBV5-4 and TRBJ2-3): ETGVTQSPTHLIKTRGQQVTLRCSSQSGHNTVSWYQQALGQGPQFIFQYYREEENGRGNFPPRFSGLQFPNYSSELNVNALELDDSALYLCASSADRGLTDTQYFGPGTRLTVL.

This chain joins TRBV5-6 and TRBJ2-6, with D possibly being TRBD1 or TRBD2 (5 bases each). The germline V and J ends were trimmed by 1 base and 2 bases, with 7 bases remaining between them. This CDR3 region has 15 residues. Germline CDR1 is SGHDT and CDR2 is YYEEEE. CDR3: CASSLRDAGANVLTF. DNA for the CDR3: TGTGCCAGCAGCTTGCGGGACGCTGGGGCCAACGTCCTGACTTTC.

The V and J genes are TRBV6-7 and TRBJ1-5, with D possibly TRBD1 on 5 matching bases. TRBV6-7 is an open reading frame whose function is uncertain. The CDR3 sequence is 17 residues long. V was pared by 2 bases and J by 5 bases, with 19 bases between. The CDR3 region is CASSYDRLKGSDQPQHF. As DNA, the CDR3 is TGTGCCAGCAGTTACGACCGGCTCAAGGGGTCCGATCAGCCCCAGCATTTT.

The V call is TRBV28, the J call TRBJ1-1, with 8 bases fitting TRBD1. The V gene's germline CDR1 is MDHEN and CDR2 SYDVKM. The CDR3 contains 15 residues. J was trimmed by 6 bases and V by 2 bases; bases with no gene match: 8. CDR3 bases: TGTGCCAGCAGTTTACCGGGACAGGCGGGCGCTGAAGCTTTCTTT. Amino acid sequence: CASSLPGQAGAEAFF.

The CDR3 DNA reads as TGTGCCAGTAGGAAATACCGGGGGTACTATGGCTACACCTTC. It encodes CASRKYRGYYGYTF. The chain carries TRBV19 and TRBJ1-2; tentatively, D is TRBD1 (5 bases). CDR3 size: 14 residues. Trimming left V 6 bases short and J 3 bases short, with 14 bases between. CDR1 is LNHDA, CDR2 SQIVND, per germline (reference sequence).

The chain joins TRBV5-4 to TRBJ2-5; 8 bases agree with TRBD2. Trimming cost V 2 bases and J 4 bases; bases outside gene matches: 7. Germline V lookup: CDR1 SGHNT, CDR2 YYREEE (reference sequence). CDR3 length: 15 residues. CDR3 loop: CASSFSSGGTETQYF. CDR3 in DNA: TGTGCCAGCAGCTTCAGCTCGGGGGGGACAGAGACCCAGTACTTC.

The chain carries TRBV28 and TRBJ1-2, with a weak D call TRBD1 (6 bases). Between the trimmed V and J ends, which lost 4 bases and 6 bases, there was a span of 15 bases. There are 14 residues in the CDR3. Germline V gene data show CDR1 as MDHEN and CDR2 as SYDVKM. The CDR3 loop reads CASSYRAYSNGYTF. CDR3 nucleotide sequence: TGTGCCAGCAGTTACAGGGCGTATTCCAATGGCTACACCTTC.